This TCR beta chain emerged from a study of T-cell reconstitution after alpha-beta-depleted transplantation in children (dated by TCRdb to the mid-2010s). The study in broad terms: The study quantitatively tracked T-cell immune reconstitution after TCRalphabeta/CD19-depleted allogeneic hematopoietic cell transplantation in children using TCR repertoire profiling.

The germline V gene yields MNHNS for CDR1 and SASEGT for CDR2. The CDR3 has 18 amino acids, counting the end cysteine and phenylalanine. The sequence is cut down to CDR3 DNA, 54 bases in frame from base 1. V is cut by 5 bases and J by 9 bases, and the space between the germline ends is 32 bases. Library generation was performed with PCR. Sequencing relied on an Illumina HiSeq 2500. TCR library preparation used molecular barcoding, with unique molecular identifiers applied to normalize quantification of the TCRbeta repertoire. TCRdb cleaned the public reads at Q25 with fastp, built clones with MiXCR and kept in-frame beta chains. Rows merge per CDR3 protein into single entries with the most common DNA and genes. The sample table lists 600,000 to 700,000 distinct CDR3 sequences, over 15% of them with a count of one. Together, the top ten hold 1.1% of the sample. This clonotype was observed a few times. The antigen it recognizes is unknown. Base qualities are not at hand, and no much larger clone is one base apart.

This clonotype was sampled from a human donor who donated a stem cell graft to a child with acute myeloid leukemia. Here the chain combines TRBV6-1 and TRBJ2-7; TRBD1 is possibly the D segment (6 matching bases). Sequencing used PBMCs from the stem cell graft donor, obtained from the stem cell graft. The encoded CDR3 is CASSQTGGSGIATWGQYF. The nucleotide sequence reads TGTGCCAGCAGTCAGACAGGCGGCTCGGGGATAGCGACCTGGGGGCAGTACTTC.